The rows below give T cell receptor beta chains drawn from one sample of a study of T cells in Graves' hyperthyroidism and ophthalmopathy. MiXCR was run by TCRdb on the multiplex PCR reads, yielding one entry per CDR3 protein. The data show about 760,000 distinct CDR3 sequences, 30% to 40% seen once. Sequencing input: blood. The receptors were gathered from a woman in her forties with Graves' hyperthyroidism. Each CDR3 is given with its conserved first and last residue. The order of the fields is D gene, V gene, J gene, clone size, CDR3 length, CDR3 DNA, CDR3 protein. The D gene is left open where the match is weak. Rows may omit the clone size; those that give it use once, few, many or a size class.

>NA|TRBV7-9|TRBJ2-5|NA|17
TGTGCCAGCAGCGAATTCGCCCTAGGGGGAGGCCAAGAGATCCAGTACTTC
CASSEFALGGGQEIQYF
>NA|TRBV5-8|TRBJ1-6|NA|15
TGCGCCAGCAGTCCCCGGGCAGGTGTTAATTCACCCCTCCACTTT
CASSPRAGVNSPLHF
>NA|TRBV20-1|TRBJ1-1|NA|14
TGCAGTGCTAGAGACCCGACAGGCAGCACTGAAGCTTTCTTT
CSARDPTGSTEAFF
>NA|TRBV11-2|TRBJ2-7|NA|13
TGTGCCAGCAGCTCAAGGGGGGCCGGGGAGCAGTACTTC
CASSSRGAGEQYF
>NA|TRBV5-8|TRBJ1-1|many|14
TGTGCCAGCAGCTTTGCTTTTGCGAACACTGAAGCTTTCTTT
CASSFAFANTEAFF
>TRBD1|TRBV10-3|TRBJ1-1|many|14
TGTGCCATCTCTCCACAGGGGCTGAACACTGAAGCTTTCTTT
CAISPQGLNTEAFF
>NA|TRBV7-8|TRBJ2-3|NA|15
TGTGCCAGCAGCTTAGGTCAAGAGGACACAGATACGCAGTATTTT
CASSLGQEDTDTQYF
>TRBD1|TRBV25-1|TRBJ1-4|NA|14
TGTGCCAGCAGCCACAGGGGAGGAATTGAAAAACTGTTTTTT
CASSHRGGIEKLFF
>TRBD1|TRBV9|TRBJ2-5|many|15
TGTGCCAGCAGCGAAGGGGGCGCGGTTCAAGAGACCCAGTACTTC
CASSEGGAVQETQYF
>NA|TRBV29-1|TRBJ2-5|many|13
TGCAGCGTTGAGAAGAGGGGAGTGGAGACCCAGTACTTC
CSVEKRGVETQYF
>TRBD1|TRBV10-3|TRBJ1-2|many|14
TGTGCCATCAGTGGAACCGGACAGGGGAATGGCTACACCTTC
CAISGTGQGNGYTF
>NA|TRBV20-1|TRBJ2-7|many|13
TGCAGTGCTAGGGGGGACGGGCCGCCGTTGCAGTACTTC
CSARGDGPPLQYF
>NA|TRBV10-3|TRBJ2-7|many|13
TGTGCCATCAGTAAGGACAGTGTCTACGAGCAGTACTTC
CAISKDSVYEQYF
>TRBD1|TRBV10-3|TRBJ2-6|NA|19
TGTGCCAGCAGATGGGGACAGGGGGCGATCTTCTCTGGGGCCAACGTCCTGACTTTC
CASRWGQGAIFSGANVLTF
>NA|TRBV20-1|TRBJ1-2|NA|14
TGCAGTGCTAGAGATTTCAGGGTTGTATATGGCTACACCTTC
CSARDFRVVYGYTF
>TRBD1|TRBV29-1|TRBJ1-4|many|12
TGCAGCGGAACAGGGGCGGGCGAAAAACTGTTTTTT
CSGTGAGEKLFF
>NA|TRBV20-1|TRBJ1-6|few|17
TGCAGTGCTAGAGATTCGGCACACAGCTCCTATAATTCACCCCTCCACTTT
CSARDSAHSSYNSPLHF
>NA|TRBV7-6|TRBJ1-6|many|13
TGTGCCAGCAGCTCGGACTATAATTCACCCCTCCACTTT
CASSSDYNSPLHF
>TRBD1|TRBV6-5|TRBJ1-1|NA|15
TGTGCCAGCAGTTACTCTCAGGGGGTGTTTAGTGAAGCTTTCTTT
CASSYSQGVFSEAFF
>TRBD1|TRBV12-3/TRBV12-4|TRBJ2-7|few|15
TGTGCCAGCAGGTTTATCCGGGACAGGGGCTACGAGCAGTACTTC
CASRFIRDRGYEQYF
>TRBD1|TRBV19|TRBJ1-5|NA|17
TGTGCCAGTAGTATCCACAAGGACAGGGGGCCCAATCAGCCCCAGCATTTT
CASSIHKDRGPNQPQHF
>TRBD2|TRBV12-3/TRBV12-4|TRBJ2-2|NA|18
TGTGCCAGCAGTTTCAGGAGCGGGACTAGCGGGAGGGCCGGGGAGCTGTTTTTT
CASSFRSGTSGRAGELFF
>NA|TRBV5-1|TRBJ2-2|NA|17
TGCGCCAGCAGCTTGTTTTCGCTAACTCAAAACACCGGGGAGCTGTTTTTT
CASSLFSLTQNTGELFF
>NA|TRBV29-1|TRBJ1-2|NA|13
TGCAGCGTTGACGACGGGGCAGGGACAGGCTACACCTTC
CSVDDGAGTGYTF
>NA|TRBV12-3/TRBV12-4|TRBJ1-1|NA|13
TGTGCCAGCTGGGGCGAGGGCTTATTTGAAGCTTTCTTT
CASWGEGLFEAFF
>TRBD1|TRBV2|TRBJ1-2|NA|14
TGTGCCAGCAGGGAAAGGACAGGCAACTATGGCTACACCTTC
CASRERTGNYGYTF
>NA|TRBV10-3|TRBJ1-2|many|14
TGTGCCATCAGTCGAACGACCAAGGACGATGGCTACACCTTC
CAISRTTKDDGYTF
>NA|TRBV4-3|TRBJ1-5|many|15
TGCGCCAGCAGCCAAGGGTTCGGAAGCAATCAGCCCCAGCATTTT
CASSQGFGSNQPQHF
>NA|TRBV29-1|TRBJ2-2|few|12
TGCAGCGTTGGGGGCTTTGGCGGGGAGCTGTTTTTT
CSVGGFGGELFF
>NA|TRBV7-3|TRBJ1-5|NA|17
TGTGTCAGCAGCTTAAAGGGGGGGAGCGGCCTCAATCAGCCCCAGCATTTT
CVSSLKGGSGLNQPQHF
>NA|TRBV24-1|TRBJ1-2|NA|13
TGTGCCACCAGTGATTTATCGGGATCTGGCTACACCTTC
CATSDLSGSGYTF
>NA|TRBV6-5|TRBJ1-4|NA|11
TGTGCCAGCAGACGGGATGAAAAACTGTTTTTT
CASRRDEKLFF